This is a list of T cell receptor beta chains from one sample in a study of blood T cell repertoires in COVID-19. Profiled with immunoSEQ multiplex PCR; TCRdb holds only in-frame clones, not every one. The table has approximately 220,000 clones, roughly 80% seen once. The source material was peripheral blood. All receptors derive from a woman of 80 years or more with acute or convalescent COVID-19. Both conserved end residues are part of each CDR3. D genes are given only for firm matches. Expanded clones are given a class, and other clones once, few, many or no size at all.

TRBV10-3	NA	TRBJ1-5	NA	CAISESGPDQPQHF	TGTGCCATCAGTGAGTCGGGCCCTGATCAGCCCCAGCATTTT
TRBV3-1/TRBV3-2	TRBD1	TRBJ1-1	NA	CASSLGGQGHTEAFF	TGTGCCAGCAGCCTCGGGGGACAGGGGCACACTGAAGCTTTCTTT
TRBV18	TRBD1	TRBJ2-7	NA	CASSLVTSGTGTYEQYF	TGTGCCAGCTCACTGGTTACTTCCGGGACAGGGACTTACGAGCAGTACTTC
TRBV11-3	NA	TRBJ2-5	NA	CASSLGSSQETQYF	TGTGCCAGCAGCTTAGGGAGCAGCCAAGAGACCCAGTACTTC
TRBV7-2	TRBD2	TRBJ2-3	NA	CASSSKRGVGTDTQYF	TGTGCCAGCAGCTCGAAGCGGGGGGTCGGCACAGATACGCAGTATTTT
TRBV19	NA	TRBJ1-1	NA	CASSISPRNTEAFF	TGTGCCAGTAGTATTTCCCCTAGAAACACTGAAGCTTTCTTT
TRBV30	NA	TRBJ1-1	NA	CAWSVLDRNTEAFF	TGTGCCTGGAGTGTACTTGACAGGAACACTGAAGCTTTCTTT
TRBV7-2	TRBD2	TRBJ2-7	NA	CASSFRAGEAYEQYF	TGTGCCAGCAGCTTTAGAGCGGGAGAGGCCTACGAGCAGTACTTC
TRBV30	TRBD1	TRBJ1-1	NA	CAWGQGIMAEAFF	TGTGCCTGGGGACAGGGAATAATGGCTGAAGCTTTCTTT
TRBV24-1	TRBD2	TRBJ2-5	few	CATSDRTSGLHETQYF	TGTGCCACCAGTGATCGGACTAGCGGGTTACACGAGACCCAGTACTTC
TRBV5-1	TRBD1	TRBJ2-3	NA	CASSLGQGAGDTQYF	TGCGCCAGCAGCTTGGGACAGGGGGCAGGAGATACGCAGTATTTT
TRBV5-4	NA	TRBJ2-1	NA	CASSKGGGLAGPYNEQFF	TGTGCCAGCAGCAAAGGGGGGGGTTTAGCGGGCCCTTACAATGAGCAGTTCTTC
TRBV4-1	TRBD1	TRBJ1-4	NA	CASSQGWTGSNEKLFF	TGCGCCAGCAGCCAAGGGTGGACAGGGTCTAATGAAAAACTGTTTTTT
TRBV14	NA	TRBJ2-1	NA	CASSQDRGQYNEQFF	TGTGCCAGCAGCCAAGATCGTGGTCAGTACAATGAGCAGTTCTTC
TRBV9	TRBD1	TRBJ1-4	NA	CASSVDPTGGVEKLFF	TGTGCCAGCAGCGTAGACCCGACAGGGGGCGTAGAAAAACTGTTTTTT
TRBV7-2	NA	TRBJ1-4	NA	CASSFFVGDEKLFF	TGTGCCAGCAGCTTCTTTGTGGGAGACGAAAAACTGTTTTTT
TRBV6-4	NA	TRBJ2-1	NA	CASSVSQAHNEQFF	TGTGCCAGCAGTGTCTCCCAGGCCCACAATGAGCAGTTCTTC
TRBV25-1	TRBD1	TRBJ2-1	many	CASSDPGQGGNEQFF	TGTGCCAGCAGTGATCCGGGACAGGGAGGGAATGAGCAGTTCTTC
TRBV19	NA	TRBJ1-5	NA	CASSIGAGGNQPQHF	TGTGCCAGTAGTATCGGCGCGGGAGGCAATCAGCCCCAGCATTTT
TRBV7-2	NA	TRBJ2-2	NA	CASSFMSGAGTGELFF	TGTGCCAGCAGCTTTATGTCGGGAGCGGGCACCGGGGAGCTGTTTTTT
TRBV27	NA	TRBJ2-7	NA	CASSLVGLPQYF	TGTGCCAGCAGTTTAGTAGGACTTCCCCAGTACTTC
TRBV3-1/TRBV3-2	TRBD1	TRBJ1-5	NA	CASSQEGQVNQPQHF	TGTGCCAGCAGCCAGGAAGGACAGGTCAATCAGCCCCAGCATTTT
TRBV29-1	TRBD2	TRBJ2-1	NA	CSVGFNSGSTSEQFF	TGCAGCGTTGGCTTCAATAGCGGGAGCACCTCCGAGCAGTTCTTC
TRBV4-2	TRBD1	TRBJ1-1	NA	CASSEGQGAMNTEAFF	TGTGCCAGCAGTGAGGGACAGGGGGCTATGAACACTGAAGCTTTCTTT
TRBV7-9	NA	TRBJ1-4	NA	CASSLGAGNEKLFF	TGTGCCAGCAGCTTAGGGGCAGGGAATGAAAAACTGTTTTTT
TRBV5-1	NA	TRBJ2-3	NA	CASSLGMADNTDTQYF	TGCGCCAGCAGCTTGGGTATGGCGGACAACACAGATACGCAGTATTTT
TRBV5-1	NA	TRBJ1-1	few	CASSLEAGVTVEAFF	TGCGCCAGCAGCTTGGAGGCAGGGGTAACCGTTGAAGCTTTCTTT
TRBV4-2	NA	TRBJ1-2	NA	CASSQDPGGDYGYTF	TGTGCCAGCAGCCAAGACCCGGGAGGGGACTATGGCTACACCTTC
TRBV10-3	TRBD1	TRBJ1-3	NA	CAISEPGQGAGNTIYF	TGTGCCATCAGTGAGCCGGGACAGGGGGCTGGAAACACCATATATTTT
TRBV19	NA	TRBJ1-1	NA	CASSPGRNTEAFF	TGTGCCAGTAGTCCCGGGAGGAACACTGAAGCTTTCTTT
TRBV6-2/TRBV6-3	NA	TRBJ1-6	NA	CASSYGGAYNSPLHF	TGTGCCAGCAGTTATGGGGGCGCCTATAATTCACCCCTCCACTTT
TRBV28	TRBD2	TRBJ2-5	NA	CASSMAGGTETQYF	TGTGCCAGTTCTATGGCGGGGGGGACGGAGACCCAGTACTTC
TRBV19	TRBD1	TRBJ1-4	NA	CASSIGTEFEKLFF	TGTGCCAGTAGTATCGGGACAGAGTTCGAAAAACTGTTTTTT
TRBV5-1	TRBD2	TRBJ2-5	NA	CASSKGLAQSKEETQYF	TGCGCCAGCAGCAAGGGACTAGCGCAAAGTAAAGAAGAGACCCAGTACTTC
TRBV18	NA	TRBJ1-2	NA	CASSPSIEGRNGYTF	TGTGCCAGCTCACCAAGTATAGAAGGGAGAAATGGCTACACCTTC
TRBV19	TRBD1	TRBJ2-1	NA	CASSINRDSNNEQFF	TGTGCCAGTAGTATCAATCGGGACAGCAACAATGAGCAGTTCTTC
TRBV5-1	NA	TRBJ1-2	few	CASSLETVADYYGYTF	TGCGCCAGCAGCTTGGAGACTGTGGCTGACTACTATGGCTACACCTTC
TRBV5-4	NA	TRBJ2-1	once	CASSLGGASGAGEQFF	TGTGCCAGCAGCTTGGGGGGGGCTAGCGGTGCGGGTGAGCAGTTCTTC